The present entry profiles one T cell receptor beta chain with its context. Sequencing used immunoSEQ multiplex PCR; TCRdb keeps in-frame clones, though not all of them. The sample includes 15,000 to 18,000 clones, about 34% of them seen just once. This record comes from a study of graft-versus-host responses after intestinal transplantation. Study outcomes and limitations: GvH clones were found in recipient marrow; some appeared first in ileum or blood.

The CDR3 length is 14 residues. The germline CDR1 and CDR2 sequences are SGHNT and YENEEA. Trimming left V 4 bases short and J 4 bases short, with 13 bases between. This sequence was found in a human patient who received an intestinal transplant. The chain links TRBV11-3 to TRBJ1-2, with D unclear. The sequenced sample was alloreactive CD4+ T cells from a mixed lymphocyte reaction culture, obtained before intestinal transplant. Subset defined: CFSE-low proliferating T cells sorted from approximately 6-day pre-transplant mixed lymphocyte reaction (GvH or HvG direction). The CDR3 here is CASSSGGILYGYTF. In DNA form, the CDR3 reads TGTGCCAGCAGCTCCGGCGGTATCCTCTATGGCTACACCTTC.